The T cell receptor (beta chain) under discussion was sequenced for a study of blood T cell repertoires in COVID-19. Study context: Some COVID-19 samples were acute and others convalescent; all came from the United States, Italy and Spain. The analysed material was cDNA or gDNA that came from T cells, B-cell-depleted T cells, or PBMCs.

The germline V and J ends were trimmed by 3 bases and 3 bases, with 11 bases remaining between them. From germline, CDR1 is KGHSH and CDR2 LQKENI. The CDR3 runs to 15 residues. Per the original data handling: Amplification of reference gene primers was used by the study to estimate nucleated cell counts. The assay was immunoSEQ multiplex PCR, and TCRdb's table has in-frame clones only and misses some. V, J and clone size reflect that table, while D and trimming were determined from the DNA. The sample has approximately 220,000 clones; around four fifths are singletons. The sequencing sample was made of peripheral blood. This sequence originates from a woman aged 45-59 years with acute or convalescent COVID-19. This chain uses TRBV18 with TRBJ1-4, with a weak D call TRBD1 (6 bases). In DNA, the CDR3 is TGTGCCAGCTCACCCCAGGGGTCGTCTAATGAAAAACTGTTTTTT. Its translation: CASSPQGSSNEKLFF.